This T cell receptor beta chain stems from a study of cytomegalovirus exposure and HLA in healthy donors. Study results and limitations: Analysis was carried out at a later point, and it linked a missense DCLRE1C variant to TCR beta V- and J-gene trimming.

The PCR had 60 Vbeta and 13 Jbeta primers. The table came from immunoSEQ multiplex PCR; TCRdb's copy has only in-frame clones and leaves some out. The profile shows about 140,000 clones, more than 70% of them singletons. As concerns this clone: What it recognizes is unknown.

The CDR3 runs 15 residues. In germline, CDR1 is SGHRS, CDR2 YFSETQ. V was cut by 0 bases and J by 2 bases, with 11 bases left in between. The rearrangement joins TRBV5-1 to TRBJ1-2; a possible D gene is TRBD1 (6 bases). Sequenced input: PBMCs. This clonotype was obtained from a man aged 50 to 60 in good health and CMV-seronegative. Written as DNA, the CDR3 is TGCGCCAGCAGCTTGGATGGCAGGGGAAACTATGGCTACACCTTC. Its protein is CASSLDGRGNYGYTF.